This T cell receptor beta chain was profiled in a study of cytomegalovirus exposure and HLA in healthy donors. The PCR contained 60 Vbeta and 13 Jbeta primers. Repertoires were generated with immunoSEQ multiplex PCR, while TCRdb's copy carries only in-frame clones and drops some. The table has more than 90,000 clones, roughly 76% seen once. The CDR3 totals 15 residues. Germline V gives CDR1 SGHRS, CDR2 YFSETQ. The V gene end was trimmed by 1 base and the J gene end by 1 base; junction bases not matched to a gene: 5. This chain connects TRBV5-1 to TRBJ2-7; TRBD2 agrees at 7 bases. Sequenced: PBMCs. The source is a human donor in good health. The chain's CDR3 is CASSLYPAGSYEQYF. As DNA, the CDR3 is TGCGCCAGCAGCTTGTACCCAGCGGGATCCTACGAGCAGTACTTC. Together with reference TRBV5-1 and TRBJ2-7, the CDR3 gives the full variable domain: KAGVTQTPRYLIKTRGQQVTLSCSPISGHRSVSWYQQTPGQGLQFLFEYFSETQRNKGNFPGRFSGRQFSNSRSEMNVSTLELGDSALYLCASSLYPAGSYEQYFGPGTRLTVT.